What follows are 13 T cell receptor beta chains derived from one specimen sequenced in a study of Ad26.COV2.S vaccination and SARS-CoV-2 variants. Profiling relied on immunoSEQ multiplex PCR, and the TCRdb table lists in-frame clones only, not all of them. Of about 430,000 clones in the sample, over 75% were seen once. Treatment defined: roughly 18 received Ad26.COV2.S at low or high dose, single or two shots; 5 received placebo; per-sample allocation not given. Specimens were obtained on day 63 following the first vaccine or placebo injection. The sample in question was peripheral blood, obtained in a trial of Ad26.COV2.S vaccine versus placebo. These receptors all stem from a person aged 18-65 years who received the Ad26.COV2.S COVID-19 vaccine or a placebo.

The rearrangement joins TRBV5-1 to TRBJ2-4, with 7 bases that match TRBD2. CDR1 is SGHRS, CDR2 YFSETQ, per germline. The CDR3 is 15 residues long. The J segment lost 5 bases and the V segment lost 0 bases, leaving 5 bases of the junction unmatched. CDR3 nucleotides: TGCGCCAGCAGCTTGGCTCCTAGCGGAGAAAACATTCAGTACTTC. Its translation: CASSLAPSGENIQYF.

The rearrangement uses TRBV18 and TRBJ2-7, with TRBD2 matching 10 bases. CDR1 is KGHSH and CDR2 is LQKENI in the germline V gene. The CDR3 length is 16 residues. V lost 2 bases, J lost 0 bases, and 4 bases stayed unmatched. DNA of the CDR3: TGTGCCAGCTCACCAAGATCTAGCGGGAGCTCCTACGAGCAGTACTTC. Translation gives CASSPRSSGSSYEQYF.

V gene TRBV7-9 combines with J gene TRBJ2-3, with D possibly being TRBD2 (6 bases). Per the germline V gene, CDR1 is SEHNR and CDR2 is FQNEAQ (reference sequence). The CDR3 extends over 15 amino acids. With 6 bases removed from V and 0 bases from J, the gap between germline ends came to 13 bases. CDR3 protein: CASSLTLASTDTQYF. CDR3 coding DNA: TGTGCCAGCAGTCTTACACTAGCTAGCACAGATACGCAGTATTTT.

Here the CDR3 reads CSTSLAGAGAFF. As DNA, the CDR3 is TGCAGCACCTCTTTGGCAGGGGCCGGAGCTTTCTTT. This chain connects TRBV29-1 to TRBJ1-1, with D possibly matching TRBD1 (6 bases). The CDR3 has 12 amino acids. V lost 8 bases and J 10 bases, leaving 20 bases between the germline ends. The germline V gene encodes CDR1 SQVTM and CDR2 ANQGSEA.

The chain recombines TRBV27 with TRBJ1-5, with D tentatively TRBD1 (6 bases). The CDR3 length is 15 residues. The germline CDR1 and CDR2 sequences are MNHEY and SMNVEV (reference sequence). The ends were cut back, 3 bases at V and 2 bases at J, with 11 bases in the middle. CDR3 DNA sequence: TGTGCCAGCAGTTTTGGAGGGGGGGGCAATCAGCCCCAGCATTTT. Its protein product is CASSFGGGGNQPQHF.

The chain uses TRBV7-9 and TRBJ1-5; tentative D call: TRBD1 (5 bases). Germline loops: CDR1 SEHNR, CDR2 FQNEAQ (reference sequence). The CDR3 length is 15 residues. The V and J ends lost 0 bases and 0 bases respectively, with 6 bases between them. CDR3 coding DNA: TGTGCCAGCAGCTTAGCTGGGGGTAGCAATCAGCCCCAGCATTTT. Its translation: CASSLAGGSNQPQHF. The whole variable domain, filled in from reference TRBV7-9 and TRBJ1-5, reads DTGVSQNPRHKITKRGQNVTFRCDPISEHNRLYWYRQTLGQGPEFLTYFQNEAQLEKSRLLSDRFSAERPKGSFSTLEIQRTEQGDSAMYLCASSLAGGSNQPQHFGDGTRLSIL.

This chain connects TRBV7-9 to TRBJ2-7; D not certain. This CDR3 spans 13 amino acids. V was shortened by 0 bases and J by 2 bases, with 5 bases between the two germline ends. CDR1 is SEHNR and CDR2 is FQNEAQ in the germline V gene (reference sequence). CDR3 DNA: TGTGCCAGCAGCTTAGCAGACGCCTACGAGCAGTACTTC. This encodes CASSLADAYEQYF.

The gene calls are TRBV9 and TRBJ1-2, with TRBD1 matching 7 bases. CDR3 length equals 17 residues. V lost 2 bases and J lost 5; bases outside the gene matches: 15. Germline assignment: CDR1 SGDLS and CDR2 YYNGEE. DNA for the CDR3: TGTGCCAGCAGCGTGGCCGGGACAGCCCTTGTAGGGTATGGCTACACCTTC. The encoded protein is CASSVAGTALVGYGYTF.

This clone was detected once. This chain connects TRBV7-2 to TRBJ2-3; TRBD1 agrees at 12 bases. Germline CDR1 SGHTA, CDR2 FQGNSA. After removal of 5 bases from V and 6 bases from J, the junction contained 3 bases not matched to a gene. The CDR3 is 14 residues long. Here the CDR3 DNA reads TGTGCCAGCAGCCTAGGGACAGGGGGCGATACGCAGTATTTT. Encoded protein: CASSLGTGGDTQYF.

This clone has only one observation. V is TRBV27 and J is TRBJ1-1, with D unresolved. This CDR3 region has 15 residues. The germline V gene encodes CDR1 MNHEY and CDR2 SMNVEV (reference sequence). Between the trimmed V and J ends, which lost 7 bases and 4 bases, there was a span of 19 bases. CDR3 amino acids: CASNSAGRRSTEAFF. CDR3 in DNA: TGTGCCAGCAACTCCGCGGGGAGAAGGAGCACTGAAGCTTTCTTT.

The J gene is TRBJ2-5, the V gene TRBV30; the D gene is possibly TRBD2 (5 bases). The CDR3 is 12 amino acids. Germline loops: CDR1 GTSNPN, CDR2 SVGIG (reference sequence). V lost 3 bases and J 5 bases, leaving 10 bases between the germline ends. DNA of the CDR3: TGTGCCTGGAGAGCCTCGGGGGAGACCCAGTACTTC. Protein sequence: CAWRASGETQYF. The variable domain in full, with the rest retrieved from reference TRBV30 and TRBJ2-5, is SQTIHQWPATLVQPVGSPLSLECTVEGTSNPNLYWYRQAAGRGLQLLFYSVGIGQISSEVPQNLSASRPQDRQFILSSKKLLLSDSGFYLCAWRASGETQYFGPGTRLLVL.

The rearrangement uses TRBV3-1 (or the pseudogene TRBV3-2) and TRBJ2-7, with TRBD2 matching over 10 bases. Germline-derived CDR1 and CDR2 are LGHDT and YNNKEL (reference sequence). The CDR3 runs to 14 residues. The J segment lost 4 bases and the V segment lost 5 bases, leaving 5 bases of the junction unmatched. Here the CDR3 DNA reads TGTGCCAGCAGCGAACTAGCGGGACGGTACGAGCAGTACTTC. Its translation is CASSELAGRYEQYF.

The V and J genes are TRBV6-5 and TRBJ1-1; TRBD1 aligns across 7 bases. CDR3 length equals 12 residues. CDR1 is MNHEY and CDR2 is SVGAGI in the germline V gene. V was clipped by 10 bases and J by 1 base; unmatched bases: 3. The CDR3 DNA reads TGTGCCACCCGGGACAGGAACACTGAAGCTTTCTTT. As protein: CATRDRNTEAFF.